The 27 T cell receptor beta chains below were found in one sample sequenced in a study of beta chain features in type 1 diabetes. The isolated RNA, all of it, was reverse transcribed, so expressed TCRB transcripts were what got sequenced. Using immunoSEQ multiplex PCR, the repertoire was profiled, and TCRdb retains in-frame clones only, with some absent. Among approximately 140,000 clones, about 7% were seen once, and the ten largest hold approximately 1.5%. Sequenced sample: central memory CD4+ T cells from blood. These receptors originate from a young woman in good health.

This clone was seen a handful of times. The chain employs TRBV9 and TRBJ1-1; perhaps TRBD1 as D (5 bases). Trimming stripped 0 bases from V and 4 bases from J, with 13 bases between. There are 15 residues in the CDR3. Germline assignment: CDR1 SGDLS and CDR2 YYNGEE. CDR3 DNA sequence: TGTGCCAGCAGCGTAGGAGGGGTGGGGGGCACTGAAGCTTTCTTT. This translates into CASSVGGVGGTEAFF.

CDR3 bases: TGTGCCAGCTCACCCCTAGGGACTAGCGGAAGGGGTGAGCAGTTCTTC. It yields the protein CASSPLGTSGRGEQFF. The chain uses TRBV18 and TRBJ2-1, with TRBD2 identical over 11 bases. Trimming cost V 3 bases and J 9 bases; bases outside gene matches: 10. This CDR3 region has 16 residues. In germline, CDR1 is KGHSH, CDR2 LQKENI.

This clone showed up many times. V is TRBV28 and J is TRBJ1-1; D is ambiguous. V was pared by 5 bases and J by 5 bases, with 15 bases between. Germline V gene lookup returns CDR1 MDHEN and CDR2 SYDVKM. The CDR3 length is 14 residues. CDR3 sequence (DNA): TGTGCCAGCAGTCCGATCGGAGGGTTGACTGAAGCTTTCTTT. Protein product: CASSPIGGLTEAFF. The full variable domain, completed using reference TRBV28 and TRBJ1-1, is DVKVTQSSRYLVKRTGEKVFLECVQDMDHENMFWYRQDPGLGLRLIYFSYDVKMKEKGDIPEGYSVSREKKERFSLILESASTNQTSMYLCASSPIGGLTEAFFGQGTRLTVV.

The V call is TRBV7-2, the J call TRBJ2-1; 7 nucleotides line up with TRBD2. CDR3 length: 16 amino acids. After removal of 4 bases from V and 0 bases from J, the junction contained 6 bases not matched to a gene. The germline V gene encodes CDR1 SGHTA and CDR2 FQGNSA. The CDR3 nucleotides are TGTGCCAGCAGCTCGTATGGCGGGAGCTCCTACAATGAGCAGTTCTTC. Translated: CASSSYGGSSYNEQFF.

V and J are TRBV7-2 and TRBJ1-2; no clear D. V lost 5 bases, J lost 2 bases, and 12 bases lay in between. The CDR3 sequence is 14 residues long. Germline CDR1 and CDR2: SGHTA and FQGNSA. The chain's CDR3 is CASSPSAANYGYTF. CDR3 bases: TGTGCCAGCAGCCCCTCAGCGGCCAACTATGGCTACACCTTC. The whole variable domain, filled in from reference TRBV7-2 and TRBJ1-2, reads GAGVSQSPSNKVTEKGKDVELRCDPISGHTALYWYRQSLGQGLEFLIYFQGNSAPDKSGLPSDRFSAERTGGSVSTLTIQRTQQEDSAVYLCASSPSAANYGYTFGSGTRLTVV.

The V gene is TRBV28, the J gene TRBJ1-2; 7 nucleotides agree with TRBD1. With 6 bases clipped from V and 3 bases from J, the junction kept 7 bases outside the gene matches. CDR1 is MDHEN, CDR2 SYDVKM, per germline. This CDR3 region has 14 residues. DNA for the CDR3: TGTGCCAGCAGAAACTCCGGGACAGACTATGGCTACACCTTC. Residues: CASRNSGTDYGYTF.

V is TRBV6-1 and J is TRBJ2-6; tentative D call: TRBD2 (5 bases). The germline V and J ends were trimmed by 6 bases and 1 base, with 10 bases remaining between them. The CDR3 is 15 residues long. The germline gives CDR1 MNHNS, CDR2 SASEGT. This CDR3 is CASSVGNSGANVLTF. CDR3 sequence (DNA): TGTGCCAGCAGCGTCGGGAATTCTGGGGCCAACGTCCTGACTTTC.

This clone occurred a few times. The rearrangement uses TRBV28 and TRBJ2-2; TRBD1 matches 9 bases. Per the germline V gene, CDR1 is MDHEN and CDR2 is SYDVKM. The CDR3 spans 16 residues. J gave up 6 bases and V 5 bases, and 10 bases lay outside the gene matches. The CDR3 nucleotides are TGTGCCAGCAGTAGAATCCCGGGACAGGGCGCCGGGGAGCTGTTTTTT. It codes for CASSRIPGQGAGELFF.

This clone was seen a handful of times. Here the CDR3 reads CASSYGGTNSYEQYF. CDR3 in DNA: TGTGCCAGCAGTTATGGCGGGACGAATTCCTACGAGCAGTACTTC. This chain uses TRBV6-5 with TRBJ2-5; D is perhaps TRBD2 (6 bases). The DNA end is a closer match to TRBJ2-7, so the J assignment may be wrong. Germline CDR1 reads MNHEY; CDR2 reads SVGAGI. CDR3 length equals 15 residues.

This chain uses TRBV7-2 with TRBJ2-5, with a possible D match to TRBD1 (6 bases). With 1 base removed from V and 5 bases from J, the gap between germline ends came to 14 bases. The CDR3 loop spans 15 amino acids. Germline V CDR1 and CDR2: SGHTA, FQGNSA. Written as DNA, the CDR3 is TGTGCCAGCAGCTTAGACAGGGACCCGAGGGAGACCCAGTACTTC. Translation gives CASSLDRDPRETQYF. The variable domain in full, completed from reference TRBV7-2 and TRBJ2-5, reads GAGVSQSPSNKVTEKGKDVELRCDPISGHTALYWYRQSLGQGLEFLIYFQGNSAPDKSGLPSDRFSAERTGGSVSTLTIQRTQQEDSAVYLCASSLDRDPRETQYFGPGTRLLVL.

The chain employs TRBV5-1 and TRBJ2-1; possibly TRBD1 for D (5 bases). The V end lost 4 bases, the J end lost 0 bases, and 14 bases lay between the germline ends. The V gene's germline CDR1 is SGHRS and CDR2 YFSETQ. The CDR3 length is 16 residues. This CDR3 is CASSTDTRSSYNEQFF. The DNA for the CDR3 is TGCGCCAGCAGCACGGACACCAGGAGCTCCTACAATGAGCAGTTCTTC.

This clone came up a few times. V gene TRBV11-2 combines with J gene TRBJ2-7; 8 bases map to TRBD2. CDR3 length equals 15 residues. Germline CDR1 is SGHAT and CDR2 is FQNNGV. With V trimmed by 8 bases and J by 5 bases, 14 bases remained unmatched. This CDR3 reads CASRPGVAGFDEQYF. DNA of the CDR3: TGTGCCAGCCGCCCTGGAGTAGCGGGATTCGACGAGCAGTACTTC. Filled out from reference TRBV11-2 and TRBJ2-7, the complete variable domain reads EAGVAQSPRYKIIEKRQSVAFWCNPISGHATLYWYQQILGQGPKLLIQFQNNGVVDDSQLPKDRFSAERLKGVDSTLKIQPAKLEDSAVYLCASRPGVAGFDEQYFGPGTRLTVT.

This CDR3 reads CASSYGLAGGREQYF. The CDR3 DNA reads TGTGCCAGCAGTTACGGGCTAGCGGGAGGACGCGAGCAGTACTTC. This rearrangement joins TRBV6-5 to TRBJ2-7; 11 bases match TRBD2. The CDR3 has 15 residues. Germline V gene sequence: CDR1 MNHEY, CDR2 SVGAGI. V lost 2 bases and J lost 6; bases outside the gene matches: 6.

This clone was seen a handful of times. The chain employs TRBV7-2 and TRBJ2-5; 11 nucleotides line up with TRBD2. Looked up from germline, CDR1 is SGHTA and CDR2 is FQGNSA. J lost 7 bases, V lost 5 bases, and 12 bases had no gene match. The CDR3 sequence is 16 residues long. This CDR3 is CASSSSGLAVSGTQYF. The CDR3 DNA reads TGTGCCAGCAGCAGTTCGGGACTAGCGGTATCTGGGACCCAGTACTTC.

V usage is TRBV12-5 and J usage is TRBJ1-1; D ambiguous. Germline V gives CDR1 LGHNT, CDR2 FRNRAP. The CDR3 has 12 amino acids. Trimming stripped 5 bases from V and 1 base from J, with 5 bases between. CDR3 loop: CASGRENTEAFF. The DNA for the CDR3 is TGTGCTAGTGGTCGGGAGAACACTGAAGCTTTCTTT.

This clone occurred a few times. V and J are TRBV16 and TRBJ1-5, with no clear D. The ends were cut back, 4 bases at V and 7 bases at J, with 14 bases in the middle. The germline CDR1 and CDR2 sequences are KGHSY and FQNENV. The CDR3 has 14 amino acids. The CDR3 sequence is CASSPTSGSQPQHF. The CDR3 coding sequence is TGTGCCAGCAGCCCTACGTCGGGGTCCCAGCCCCAGCATTTT.

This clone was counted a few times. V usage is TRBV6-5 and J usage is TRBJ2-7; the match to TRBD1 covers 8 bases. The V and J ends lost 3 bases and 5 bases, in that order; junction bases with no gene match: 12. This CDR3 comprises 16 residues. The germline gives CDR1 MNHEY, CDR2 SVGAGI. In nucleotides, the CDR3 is TGTGCCAGCAGTTATTCCGGAGGACAGGGACTCCACGAGCAGTACTTC. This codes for CASSYSGGQGLHEQYF.

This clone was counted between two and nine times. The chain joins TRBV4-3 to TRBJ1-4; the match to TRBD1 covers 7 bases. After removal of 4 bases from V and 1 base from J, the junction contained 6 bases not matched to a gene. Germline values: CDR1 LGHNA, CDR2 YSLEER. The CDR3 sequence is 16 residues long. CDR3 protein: CASSPGDRRTNEKLFF. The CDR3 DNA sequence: TGCGCCAGCAGCCCAGGGGACAGACGAACTAATGAAAAACTGTTTTTT.

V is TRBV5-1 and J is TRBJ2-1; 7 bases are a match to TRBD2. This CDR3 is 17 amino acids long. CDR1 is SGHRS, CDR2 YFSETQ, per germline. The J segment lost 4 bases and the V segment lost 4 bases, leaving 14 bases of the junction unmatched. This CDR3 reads CASSRGGSSGMYNEQFF. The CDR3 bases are TGCGCCAGCAGCCGAGGAGGATCTAGCGGAATGTACAATGAGCAGTTCTTC. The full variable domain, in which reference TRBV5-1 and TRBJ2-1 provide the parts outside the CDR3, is KAGVTQTPRYLIKTRGQQVTLSCSPISGHRSVSWYQQTPGQGLQFLFEYFSETQRNKGNFPGRFSGRQFSNSRSEMNVSTLELGDSALYLCASSRGGSSGMYNEQFFGPGTRLTVL.

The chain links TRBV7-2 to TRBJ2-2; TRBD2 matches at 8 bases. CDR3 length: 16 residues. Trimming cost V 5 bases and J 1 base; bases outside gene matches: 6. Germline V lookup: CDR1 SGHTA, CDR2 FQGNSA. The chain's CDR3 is CASSHISGKNTGELFF. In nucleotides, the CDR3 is TGTGCCAGCAGCCACATTAGCGGGAAGAACACCGGGGAGCTGTTTTTT.

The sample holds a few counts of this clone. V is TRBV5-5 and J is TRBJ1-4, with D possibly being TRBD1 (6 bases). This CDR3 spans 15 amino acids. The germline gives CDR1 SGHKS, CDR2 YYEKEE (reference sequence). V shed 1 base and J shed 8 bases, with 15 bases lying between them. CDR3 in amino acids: CASSLNLVGGEKLFF. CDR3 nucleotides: TGTGCCAGCAGCTTGAATCTAGTAGGGGGAGAAAAACTGTTTTTT.

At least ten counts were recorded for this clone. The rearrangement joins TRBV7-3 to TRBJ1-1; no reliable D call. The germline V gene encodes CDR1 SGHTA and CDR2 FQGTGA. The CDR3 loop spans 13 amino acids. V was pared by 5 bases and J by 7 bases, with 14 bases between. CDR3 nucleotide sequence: TGTGCCAGCAGCACCTCACGGGAAGATGAAGCTTTCTTT. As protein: CASSTSREDEAFF.

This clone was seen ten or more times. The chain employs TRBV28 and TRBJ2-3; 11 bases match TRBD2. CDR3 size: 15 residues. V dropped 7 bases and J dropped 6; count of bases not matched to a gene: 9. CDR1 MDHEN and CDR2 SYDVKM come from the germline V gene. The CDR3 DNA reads TGTGCCAGCAACCCTCGACTAGCGGGGACCGATACGCAGTATTTT. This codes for CASNPRLAGTDTQYF.

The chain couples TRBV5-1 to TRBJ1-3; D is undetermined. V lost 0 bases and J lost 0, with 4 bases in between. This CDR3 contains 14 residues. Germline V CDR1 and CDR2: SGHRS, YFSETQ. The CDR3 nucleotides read TGCGCCAGCAGCTTGGGGGCCTCTGGAAACACCATATATTTT. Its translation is CASSLGASGNTIYF.

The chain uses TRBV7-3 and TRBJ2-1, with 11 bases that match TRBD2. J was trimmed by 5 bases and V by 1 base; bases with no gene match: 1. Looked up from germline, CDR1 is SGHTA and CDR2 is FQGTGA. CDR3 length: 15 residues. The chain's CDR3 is CASSLMTSGNNEQFF. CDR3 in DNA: TGTGCCAGCAGCTTAATGACTAGCGGGAACAATGAGCAGTTCTTC.

The CDR3 coding sequence is TGTGCCAGCAGGAAAGACAGGGACGGCGAGACCCAGTACTTC. It yields the protein CASRKDRDGETQYF. The genes are TRBV6-5 and TRBJ2-5; 7 bases map to TRBD1. J lost 5 bases, V lost 6 bases, and 9 bases had no gene match. Germline CDR1 MNHEY, CDR2 SVGAGI. The CDR3 contains 14 residues.

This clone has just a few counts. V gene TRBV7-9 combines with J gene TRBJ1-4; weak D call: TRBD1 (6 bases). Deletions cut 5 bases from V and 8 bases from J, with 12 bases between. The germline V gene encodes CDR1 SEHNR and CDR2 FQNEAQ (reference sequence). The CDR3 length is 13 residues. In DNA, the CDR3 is TGTGCCAGCAGCCCCGGGGGGGGCGAAAAACTGTTTTTT. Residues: CASSPGGGEKLFF.